This note documents a single T cell receptor (beta chain) sequence. Its specificity is unknown. Germline V gene sequence: CDR1 SGHDT, CDR2 YYEEEE. The length of the CDR3 is 15 residues. Trimming removed 2 bases from V and 3 bases from J; junction bases left unmatched: 1. PCR employed 60 Vbeta and 13 Jbeta primers. Assay used: immunoSEQ multiplex PCR; TCRdb lists only in-frame clones, some missing. The sample consists of about 180,000 clones, approximately 72% of them appearing once. These data belong to a study of cytomegalovirus exposure and HLA in healthy donors. Regarding the study as a whole: The likely origin of a cluster of highly shared sequence variants was a sequencing artifact. Further analysis was carried out later, and it showed several of the most significant clusters appearing linked to common viral pathogens.

The material sequenced was PBMCs. The rearrangement joins TRBV5-6 to TRBJ1-6; 8 bases are shared with TRBD1. The origin of this receptor is a human donor in good health. The DNA for the CDR3 is TGTGCCAGCAGCTTACAGGGGGTCTATAATTCACCCCTCCACTTT. It is translated as CASSLQGVYNSPLHF.